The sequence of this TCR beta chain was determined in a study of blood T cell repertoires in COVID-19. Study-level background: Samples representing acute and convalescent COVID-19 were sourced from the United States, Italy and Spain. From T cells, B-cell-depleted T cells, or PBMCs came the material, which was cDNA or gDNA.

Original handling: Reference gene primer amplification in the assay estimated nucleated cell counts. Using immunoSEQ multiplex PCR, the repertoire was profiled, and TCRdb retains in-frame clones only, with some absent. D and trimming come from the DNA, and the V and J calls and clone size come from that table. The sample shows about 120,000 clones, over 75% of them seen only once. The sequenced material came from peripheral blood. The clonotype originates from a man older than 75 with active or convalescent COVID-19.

CDR3 sequence: CASSEILVTGGVSTGELFF. The CDR3 DNA is TGTGCCAGCAGTGAAATTTTGGTGACAGGGGGCGTGAGCACCGGGGAGCTGTTTTTT. The J gene is TRBJ2-2, the V gene TRBV6-1; 10 positions agree with TRBD1. The CDR3 spans 19 residues. Looked up from germline, CDR1 is MNHNS and CDR2 is SASEGT. The V and J ends lost 2 bases and 4 bases, in that order; junction bases with no gene match: 13.